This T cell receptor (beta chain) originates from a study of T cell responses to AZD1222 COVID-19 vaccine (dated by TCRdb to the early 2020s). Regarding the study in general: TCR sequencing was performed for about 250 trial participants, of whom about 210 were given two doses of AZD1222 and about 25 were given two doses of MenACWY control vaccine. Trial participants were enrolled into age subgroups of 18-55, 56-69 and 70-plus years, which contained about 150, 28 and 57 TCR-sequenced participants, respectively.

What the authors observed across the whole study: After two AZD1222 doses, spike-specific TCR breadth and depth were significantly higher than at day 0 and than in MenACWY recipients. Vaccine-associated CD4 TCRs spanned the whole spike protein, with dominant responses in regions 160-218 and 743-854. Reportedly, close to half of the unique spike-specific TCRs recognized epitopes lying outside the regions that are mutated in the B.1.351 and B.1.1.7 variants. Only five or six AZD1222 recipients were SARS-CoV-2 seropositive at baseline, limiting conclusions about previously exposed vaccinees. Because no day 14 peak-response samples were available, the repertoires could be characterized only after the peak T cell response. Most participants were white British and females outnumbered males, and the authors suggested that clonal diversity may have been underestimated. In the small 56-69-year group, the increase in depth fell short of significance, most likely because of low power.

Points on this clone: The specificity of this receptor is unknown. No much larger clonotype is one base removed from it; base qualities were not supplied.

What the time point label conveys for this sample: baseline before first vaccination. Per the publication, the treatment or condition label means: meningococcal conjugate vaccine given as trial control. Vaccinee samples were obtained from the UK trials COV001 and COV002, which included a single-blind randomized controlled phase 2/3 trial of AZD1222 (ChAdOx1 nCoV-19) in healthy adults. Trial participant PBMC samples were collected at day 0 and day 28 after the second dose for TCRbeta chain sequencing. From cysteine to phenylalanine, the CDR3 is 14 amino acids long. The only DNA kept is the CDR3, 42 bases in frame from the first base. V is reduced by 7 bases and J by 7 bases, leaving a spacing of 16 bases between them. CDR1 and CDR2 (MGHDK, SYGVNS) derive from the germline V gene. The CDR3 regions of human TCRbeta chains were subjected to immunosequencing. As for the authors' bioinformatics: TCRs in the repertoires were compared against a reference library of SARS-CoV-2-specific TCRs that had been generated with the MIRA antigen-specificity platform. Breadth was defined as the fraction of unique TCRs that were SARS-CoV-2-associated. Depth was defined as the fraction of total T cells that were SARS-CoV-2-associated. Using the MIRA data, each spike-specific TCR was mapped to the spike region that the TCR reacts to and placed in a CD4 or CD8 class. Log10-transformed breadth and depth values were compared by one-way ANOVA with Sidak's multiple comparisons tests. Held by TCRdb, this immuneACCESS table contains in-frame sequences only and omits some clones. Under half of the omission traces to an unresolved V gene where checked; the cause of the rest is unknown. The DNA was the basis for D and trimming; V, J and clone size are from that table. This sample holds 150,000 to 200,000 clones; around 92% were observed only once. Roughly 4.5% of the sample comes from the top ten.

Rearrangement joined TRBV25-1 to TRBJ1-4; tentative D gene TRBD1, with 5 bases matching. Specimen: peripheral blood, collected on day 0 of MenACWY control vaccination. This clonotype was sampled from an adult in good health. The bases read TGTGCCAGCACCTGGTCCGGGACGTCTGAAAAACTGTTTTTT. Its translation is CASTWSGTSEKLFF.